This T cell receptor (beta chain) was retrieved from a study of blood T cell repertoires in COVID-19. The ends lost 7 bases at V and 6 bases at J; junction bases unmatched: 6. In germline, CDR1 is SNHLY, CDR2 FYNNEI. The CDR3 is 14 residues long. Some clones are missing from TCRdb's copy, which holds only in-frame ones; the method was immunoSEQ multiplex PCR. The repertoire consists of roughly 90,000 clones, with 70% to 85% occurring once and the leading ten covering approximately 3%. The V gene is TRBV2, the J gene TRBJ2-3, with 11 nucleotides matching TRBD1. Sequenced input: peripheral blood. The TCR originated in a woman of 80 years or more with COVID-19, enrolled during active disease. CDR3 in amino acids: CASNIGQGADTQYF. CDR3 nucleotide sequence: TGTGCCAGCAATATCGGACAGGGGGCGGATACGCAGTATTTT.